The sequence of this TCR beta chain was determined in a study of spatial heterogeneity in lung cancer. For the study at large: Within raw reads, each unique TCR and UMI combination appeared on average more than ten times.

The CDR3 is made up of 14 amino acids. The germline CDR1 and CDR2 sequences are MGHRA and YSYEKL. Within the sample, this clonotype is medium-sized (0.01 to 0.1%). One junction end does not reproduce the germline sequence, and a read error may be involved. Time point: sample taken at primary tumor resection. Unsorted tumor, nontumor lung tissue or cryopreserved PBMC supplied the whole RNA. TCRdb used MiXCR to reprocess the 5' RACE reads, holding one entry per CDR3 protein. The sample has roughly 12,000 distinct CDR3 sequences; 14% are singletons. The starting material was PBMCs, obtained at surgery. The chain couples TRBV4-1 to TRBJ2-5; D possibly corresponds to TRBD1 (5 bases). The TCR originated in a female donor with early-stage non-small cell lung cancer. For the CDR3, the DNA is TGCGCCAGCAGCCAAGACAGGGCGCAAGAAACCCAGTACTTC. The encoded protein is CASSQDRAQETQYF.